One and the same sample provided the 9 T cell receptor beta chains below, sequenced in a study of shared clonotypes between healthy human individuals. This table comes from immunoSEQ multiplex PCR, and its TCRdb copy is limited to in-frame clones, with some not included. The profile covers about 2.1 million clones, with more than 85% appearing a single time and 1.7% taken by the ten largest. Positively selected for CCR7, the CD45RO-negative cells used as naive CD8 cells excluded terminally differentiated effector memory CD45RA+ cells. The sequenced material came from naive CD8+ T cells from PBMCs. These TCRs come from a young man in good health. Some clones in this sample may be carry-over from other donors' samples.

Comments on this clone: Within the sample, other DNA sequences also encode this same CDR3. The chain has TRBV7-9 and TRBJ2-7; D call uncertain. Trimming shortened V by 1 base and J by 6 bases, and 7 bases separated the two germline ends. This CDR3 is built from 12 residues. Germline CDR1 and CDR2: SEHNR and FQNEAQ (reference sequence). CDR3 sequence: CASSLGGREQYF. In DNA form, the CDR3 reads TGTGCCAGCAGCTTAGGGGGTCGCGAGCAGTACTTC.

The chain employs TRBV27 and TRBJ2-1; 7 nucleotides agree with TRBD2. The length of the CDR3 is 18 residues. Per germline, CDR1 MNHEY and CDR2 SMNVEV (reference sequence). The V segment lost 3 bases and the J segment 0 bases; nucleotides outside the gene matches: 11. The CDR3 region has the DNA TGTGCCAGCAGTTTCCTTTTTGGGGGAGGGCTCTCCTACAATGAGCAGTTCTTC. As protein: CASSFLFGGGLSYNEQFF.

As concerns this clone: The sample has other DNA sequences that encode this CDR3 too. This chain uses TRBV19 with TRBJ2-7; D ambiguous. CDR3 size: 13 residues. Germline CDR1 is LNHDA and CDR2 is SQIVND (reference sequence). The V end lost 1 base, the J end lost 3 bases, and 7 bases lay between the germline ends. CDR3 region: CASSIADSYEQYF. CDR3 sequence (DNA): TGTGCCAGTAGTATAGCCGATAGCTACGAGCAGTACTTC.

This chain joins TRBV27 and TRBJ2-1; TRBD1 matches at 7 bases. Losses at the gene ends were 6 bases for V and 2 bases for J; bases not matched to a gene: 7. The CDR3 has 15 amino acids. CDR1 is MNHEY, CDR2 SMNVEV, per germline (reference sequence). CDR3 region: CASSPVTGTYNEQFF. CDR3 sequence (DNA): TGTGCCAGCAGCCCAGTGACAGGGACCTACAATGAGCAGTTCTTC.

The V and J genes are TRBV30 and TRBJ2-1; no reliable D call. This CDR3 comprises 14 residues. Trimming took 1 base from V and 2 from J, leaving 9 bases between them. CDR1 GTSNPN and CDR2 SVGIG come from the germline V gene (reference sequence). As DNA, the CDR3 is TGTGCCTGGAGTGGACCGGGTCCCTACAATGAGCAGTTCTTC. This encodes CAWSGPGPYNEQFF.

As DNA, the CDR3 is TGTGCCAGCAGTTTATTGCACATTTCAGGAGCTAATGAAAAACTGTTTTTT. It codes for CASSLLHISGANEKLFF. The chain carries TRBV28 and TRBJ1-4; no clear D. CDR3 size: 17 residues. Trimming removed 1 base from V and 3 bases from J, with 15 bases in between. Germline-derived CDR1 and CDR2 are MDHEN and SYDVKM.

This clone has only one observation. Different DNA sequences within this sample yield the same CDR3. In DNA form, the CDR3 reads TGTGCCAGCAGTTACGGGAGCTCTGAGCAGTTCTTC. Protein sequence: CASSYGSSEQFF. The J gene is TRBJ2-1, the V gene TRBV6-5; D is perhaps TRBD2 (5 bases). The germline V gene has CDR1 MNHEY and CDR2 SVGAGI. The V end lost 2 bases, the J end lost 9 bases, and 8 bases lay between the germline ends. The CDR3 is made up of 12 amino acids.

The chain's CDR3 is CASSQDSSGALQETQYF. The CDR3 nucleotides are TGTGCCAGCAGCCAAGATTCCAGCGGCGCCCTCCAAGAGACCCAGTACTTC. This rearrangement joins TRBV4-2 to TRBJ2-5, with D possibly matching TRBD2 (5 bases). The CDR3 contains 17 residues. V lost 0 bases to trimming and J lost 1 base, with 15 bases between them. Germline assignment: CDR1 LGHNA and CDR2 YNFKEQ.

The genes are TRBV4-1 and TRBJ2-7; TRBD1 agrees at 7 bases. The V and J ends lost 0 bases and 6 bases, in that order; junction bases with no gene match: 11. Germline CDR1 reads MGHRA; CDR2 reads YSYEKL. This CDR3 is 16 amino acids long. In DNA, the CDR3 is TGCGCCAGCAGCCAAGAGCCGGGACAGCTCACCACCGAGCAGTACTTC. This encodes CASSQEPGQLTTEQYF.